This T cell receptor beta chain was recorded in a study of control samples from healthy donors and cancer patients. TCRdb keeps only in-frame clones here, not all; method: immunoSEQ multiplex PCR. This table holds more than 10,000 clones, 90% to 95% found once. Sequencing was carried out using PBMCs. The TCR originated in a man aged 80 or over with lung cancer.

CDR3 sequence (DNA): TGCGCCAGCAGCCAAGAGGGGGTCAGGAACACTGAAGCTTTCTTT. Protein: CASSQEGVRNTEAFF. The chain is built from TRBV4-3 and TRBJ1-1; a weak D match, TRBD1 (5 bases). V was shortened by 0 bases and J by 1 base, with 9 bases between the two germline ends. The CDR3 loop spans 15 amino acids. CDR1 is LGHNA, CDR2 YSLEER, per germline.